This T cell receptor beta chain was observed in a study of blood T cells in healthy people across ages. Alongside a J-beta primer mix, a sample-barcoded 5' primer served in a second PCR lasting about 7 to 11 cycles. Each sample provided no less than 2.5 million CDR3-containing paired-end reads. MiXCR, run by TCRdb on the 5' RACE reads, gives a single entry per CDR3 protein. The table has about 780,000 distinct CDR3 sequences, about 45% seen once. This clonotype turned up a few times. The CDR3 spans 15 residues. The V gene's germline CDR1 is SGHTA and CDR2 FQGNSA. The V gene end was trimmed by 2 bases and the J gene end by 5 bases; junction bases not matched to a gene: 8.

The chain links TRBV7-2 to TRBJ1-2; 7 bases are a match to TRBD1. The source material was blood. The clonotype was recovered from a man at least 80 years old in good health. The CDR3 DNA sequence: TGTGCCAGCAGCTTATTAGGGGGCGCTCGGTATGGCTACACCTTC. Translation: CASSLLGGARYGYTF.